Below, 15 T cell receptor beta chains from the same sample are listed, as sequenced in a study of T cell repertoires in cytomegalovirus infection. Using its own MiXCR run on the reads, TCRdb lists one record per CDR3 protein. The sample consists of approximately 500,000 distinct CDR3 sequences, 16% of them appearing once. The sequencing sample was made of CD8+ T cells from PBMCs. The source is a human donor in good health (CMV status not recorded). Some clones in this sample may be carry-over from other donors' samples.

This clonotype was seen ten or more times. The chain is built from TRBV12-3 or TRBV12-4 and TRBJ2-7; TRBD2 agrees at 11 bases. Trimming cost V 5 bases and J 2 bases; bases outside gene matches: 5. CDR3 length: 15 amino acids. CDR3 sequence reads: CASSTTTSGAYEQYF. CDR3 bases: TGTGCCAGCAGTACCACGACTAGCGGGGCCTACGAGCAGTACTTC.

This rearrangement joins TRBV2 to TRBJ1-6; unclear D gene. CDR3 length: 15 amino acids. V was pared by 3 bases and J by 0 bases, with 6 bases between. The V gene's germline CDR1 is SNHLY and CDR2 FYNNEI. CDR3 coding DNA: TGTGCCAGCAGTGAGGGAGTCTCCTATAATTCACCCCTCCACTTT. Its protein is CASSEGVSYNSPLHF.

This clonotype was detected many times. The chain uses TRBV20-1 and TRBJ2-1; TRBD2 is a possible D gene (6 bases). The ends were cut back, 1 base at V and 3 bases at J, with 7 bases in the middle. This CDR3 has 13 amino acids. Germline-derived CDR1 and CDR2 are DFQATT and SNEGSKA (reference sequence). The CDR3 reads CSARGLGYNEQFF. CDR3 DNA sequence: TGCAGTGCTAGAGGACTAGGCTACAATGAGCAGTTCTTC.

On this clonotype itself: Being one base from a much bigger clone, this may be a read error. V and J are TRBV19 and TRBJ1-2, with D uncertain. This CDR3 is built from 14 residues. Per germline, CDR1 LNHDA and CDR2 SQIVND (reference sequence). CDR3 in amino acids: CASSINSAGYGSTF. CDR3 DNA: TGTGCCAGTAGTATTAACAGCGCGGGATATGGCTCCACCTTC. Drawing the rest from reference TRBV19 and TRBJ1-2, the complete variable domain is DGGITQSPKYLFRKEGQNVTLSCEQNLNHDAMYWYRQDPGQGLRLIYYSQIVNDFQKGDIAEGYSVSREKKESFPLTVTSAQKNPTAFYLCASSINSAGYGSTFGSGTRLTVV.

This clonotype was seen repeatedly, ten times or more. The V call is TRBV7-6, the J call TRBJ2-2; D uncertain. The CDR3 runs to 15 residues. Trimming cost V 3 bases and J 5 bases, with 13 bases left between them. The germline V gene has CDR1 SGHVS and CDR2 FNYEAQ. CDR3 sequence (DNA): TGTGCCAGCAGCTTGACACCCCTCGTGACCGGGGAGCTGTTTTTT. Amino acid sequence: CASSLTPLVTGELFF.

A remark on this clonotype: A single base separates this from a much larger clone, so it may be a read error. This likely comes from a read error, as the CDR3 has no conserved phenylalanine or tryptophan at its end. This rearrangement joins TRBV11-2 to TRBJ2-1, with D perhaps given as TRBD1 or TRBD2 (5 bases each). CDR1 and CDR2 from the germline V gene are SGHAT and FQNNGV. The CDR3 has 17 amino acids. Trimming took off 4 bases at V and 4 bases at J, with 20 bases between the two ends. The CDR3 region is CASSSNWDREPYNEQFL. The CDR3 DNA is TGTGCCAGCAGCTCAAACTGGGACCGGGAACCGTACAATGAGCAGTTCTTA.

This clonotype was picked up a small number of times. The V call is TRBV14, the J call TRBJ2-1; D ambiguous. The CDR3 length is 18 residues. Germline CDR1 SGHDN, CDR2 FVKESK. V lost 0 bases to trimming and J lost 2 bases, with 17 bases between them. DNA for the CDR3: TGTGCCAGCAGCCAAGAGCGACCTAGGTACCCTGCCTACAATGAGCAGTTCTTC. Amino acid sequence: CASSQERPRYPAYNEQFF.

This clonotype was recorded many times. V gene TRBV12-5 combines with J gene TRBJ1-1; D remains ambiguous. This CDR3 is built from 12 residues. V was pared by 5 bases and J by 5 bases, with 9 bases between. From germline, CDR1 is LGHNT and CDR2 FRNRAP. CDR3 nucleotide sequence: TGTGCTAGTGGTGGCTCGGGAACTGAAGCTTTCTTT. Protein: CASGGSGTEAFF.

This rearrangement joins TRBV27 to TRBJ2-3, with D possibly TRBD2 on 6 matching bases. This CDR3 spans 16 amino acids. V gave up 0 bases and J gave up 4 bases, with 14 bases separating them. The germline V gene encodes CDR1 MNHEY and CDR2 SMNVEV (reference sequence). Here the CDR3 DNA reads TGTGCCAGCAGTTTATCCCCGGGAGCTGGTGCAGATACGCAGTATTTT. Amino acids: CASSLSPGAGADTQYF.

This clonotype appeared a few times. V is TRBV19 and J is TRBJ2-1; unclear D gene. The germline V gene encodes CDR1 LNHDA and CDR2 SQIVND (reference sequence). The CDR3 contains 12 residues. Between the trimmed V and J ends, which lost 5 bases and 4 bases, there was a span of 6 bases. CDR3 sequence: CASSFPYNEQFF. The CDR3 coding sequence is TGTGCCAGTAGTTTTCCTTACAATGAGCAGTTCTTC.

The rearrangement uses TRBV30 and TRBJ2-7; 7 bases map to TRBD1. CDR1 is GTSNPN, CDR2 SVGIG, per germline (reference sequence). The CDR3 covers 15 residues. Losses at the gene ends were 2 bases for V and 0 bases for J; bases not matched to a gene: 7. CDR3 amino acids: CAWSRPGQSSYEQYF. In nucleotides, the CDR3 is TGTGCCTGGAGTCGGCCGGGACAGAGCTCCTACGAGCAGTACTTC.

This rearrangement joins TRBV7-9 to TRBJ1-1; D gene ambiguous. Germline CDR1 SEHNR, CDR2 FQNEAQ (reference sequence). The CDR3 has 9 amino acids. The CDR3 loop reads CATNTEAFF. CDR3 DNA sequence: TGTGCAACCAACACTGAAGCTTTCTTT.

This clonotype appeared a single time. The V call is TRBV28, the J call TRBJ2-6; 7 bases align to TRBD1. The CDR3 has 16 amino acids. The ends lost 3 bases at V and 2 bases at J; junction bases unmatched: 4. The germline CDR1 and CDR2 sequences are MDHEN and SYDVKM. The DNA of the CDR3 is TGTGCCAGCAGTTTCGGGCAGGGGGCTGGGGCCAACGTCCTGACTTTC. This encodes CASSFGQGAGANVLTF.

In its sample, this clonotype was seen a few times. The gene calls are TRBV28 and TRBJ2-7, with 10 bases identical to TRBD2. J lost 4 bases, V lost 8 bases, and 11 bases had no gene match. The CDR3 runs to 15 residues. The germline V gene encodes CDR1 MDHEN and CDR2 SYDVKM. As DNA, the CDR3 is TGTGCCAGCTTCCCAGCGGGAGGGGACCTTTACGAGCAGTACTTC. Protein sequence: CASFPAGGDLYEQYF.

The chain carries TRBV12-5 and TRBJ2-1; TRBD2 might be the D (6 bases). Germline V gives CDR1 LGHNT, CDR2 FRNRAP. This CDR3 spans 16 amino acids. The V end lost 6 bases, the J end lost 4 bases, and 19 bases lay between the germline ends. CDR3 sequence reads: CASGKAGSSIYNEQFF. CDR3 nucleotides: TGTGCTAGTGGCAAAGCGGGTAGCTCTATATACAATGAGCAGTTCTTC.